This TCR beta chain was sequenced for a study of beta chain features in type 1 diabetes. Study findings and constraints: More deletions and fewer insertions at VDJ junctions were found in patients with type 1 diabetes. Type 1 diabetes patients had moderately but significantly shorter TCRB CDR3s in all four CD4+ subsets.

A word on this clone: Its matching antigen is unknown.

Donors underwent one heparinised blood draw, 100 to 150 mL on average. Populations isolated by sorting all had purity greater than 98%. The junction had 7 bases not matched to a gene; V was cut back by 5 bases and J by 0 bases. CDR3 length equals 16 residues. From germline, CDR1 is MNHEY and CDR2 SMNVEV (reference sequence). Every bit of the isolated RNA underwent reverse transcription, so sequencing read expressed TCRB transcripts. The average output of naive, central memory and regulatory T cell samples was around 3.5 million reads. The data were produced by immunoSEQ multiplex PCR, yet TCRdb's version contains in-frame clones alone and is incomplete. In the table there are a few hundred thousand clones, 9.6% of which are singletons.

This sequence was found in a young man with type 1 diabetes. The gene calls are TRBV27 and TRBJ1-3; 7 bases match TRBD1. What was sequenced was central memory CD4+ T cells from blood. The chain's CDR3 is CASSPGGTVSGNTIYF. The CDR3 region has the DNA TGTGCCAGCAGTCCAGGCGGGACAGTCTCTGGAAACACCATATATTTT.